Following are 26 T cell receptor beta chains from one sample sequenced in a study of blood T cell repertoires in COVID-19. Profiling relied on immunoSEQ multiplex PCR, and the TCRdb table lists in-frame clones only, not all of them. Of approximately 110,000 clones listed, about 70% are singletons. The sequencing input was peripheral blood. Receptors originate from a man aged 80 or over with COVID-19, enrolled during active disease.

This clone was detected ten times or more. V usage is TRBV29-1 and J usage is TRBJ1-2; a weak D match, TRBD1 (5 bases). The CDR3 is made up of 13 amino acids. Germline V gives CDR1 SQVTM, CDR2 ANQGSEA. V shed 3 bases and J shed 3 bases, with 11 bases lying between them. The chain's CDR3 is CSVEKGLDYGYTF. The CDR3 nucleotides read TGCAGCGTTGAGAAGGGGTTGGACTATGGCTACACCTTC.

The chain employs TRBV3-1 (or the pseudogene TRBV3-2) and TRBJ2-3; D gene unclear. The length of the CDR3 is 13 residues. CDR1 is LGHDT, CDR2 YNNKEL, per germline (reference sequence). V lost 4 bases, J lost 2 bases, and 7 bases lay in between. Here the CDR3 reads CASSRGFTDTQYF. The DNA of the CDR3 is TGTGCCAGCAGCCGAGGATTCACAGATACGCAGTATTTT.

This chain connects TRBV18 to TRBJ2-7, with 7 bases lining up with TRBD2. The germline V gene encodes CDR1 KGHSH and CDR2 LQKENI. The CDR3 loop spans 15 amino acids. The V segment lost 0 bases and the J segment 4 bases; nucleotides outside the gene matches: 6. CDR3 sequence reads: CASSPPSGELYEQYF. DNA for the CDR3: TGTGCCAGCTCACCACCGAGCGGGGAATTGTACGAGCAGTACTTC.

Only one count was recorded for this clone. This sequence joins TRBV6-5 and TRBJ2-7; the match to TRBD1 covers 8 bases. CDR3 size: 16 residues. Trimming removed 2 bases from V and 0 bases from J; junction bases left unmatched: 6. The germline V gene encodes CDR1 MNHEY and CDR2 SVGAGI. CDR3 in DNA: TGTGCCAGCAGTTACGCGGGACAGGCAATCTCCTACGAGCAGTACTTC. Translation: CASSYAGQAISYEQYF.

The table lists this clone with a count of one. The chain carries TRBV7-9 and TRBJ2-7; TRBD2 might be the D (6 bases). The V gene lost 2 bases and the J gene lost 7 bases, with 18 bases spanning the gap. This CDR3 region has 15 residues. Looked up from germline, CDR1 is SEHNR and CDR2 is FQNEAQ (reference sequence). The CDR3 DNA reads TGTGCCAGCAGCTTACGGGAGCCCGGGAGAGGTGAGCAGTACTTC. It specifies CASSLREPGRGEQYF.

This sequence joins TRBV7-9 and TRBJ1-6; 7 nucleotides align to TRBD1. The V segment lost 2 bases and the J segment 6 bases; nucleotides outside the gene matches: 7. Looked up from germline, CDR1 is SEHNR and CDR2 is FQNEAQ (reference sequence). The CDR3 sequence is 16 residues long. Here the CDR3 reads CASSLRGRGSNSPLHF. The CDR3 nucleotides read TGTGCCAGCAGCTTAAGGGGGCGTGGGAGTAATTCACCCCTCCACTTT.

This clone was observed a handful of times. This rearrangement joins TRBV6-2 or TRBV6-3 to TRBJ2-5, with 10 bases lining up with TRBD2. This CDR3 has 16 amino acids. Trimming took 5 bases from V and 5 from J; bases not matched to a gene: 11. The germline V gene has CDR1 MNHEY and CDR2 SVGEGT. DNA of the CDR3: TGTGCCAGCAGTCCCGGCGGGAGCGGGAGGGCCGAGACCCAGTACTTC. Its translation is CASSPGGSGRAETQYF.

This chain links TRBV5-5 with TRBJ1-2, with 10 positions matching TRBD1. The length of the CDR3 is 13 residues. CDR1 SGHKS and CDR2 YYEKEE come from the germline V gene (reference sequence). Trimming took 7 bases from V and 12 from J; bases not matched to a gene: 12. The CDR3 protein is CASFPRDRGLDTF. Here the CDR3 DNA reads TGTGCCAGCTTTCCCCGGGACAGGGGATTGGACACCTTC.

J is TRBJ1-1 and V is TRBV5-6, with D uncertain. Germline V gene sequence: CDR1 SGHDT, CDR2 YYEEEE. The CDR3 has 14 amino acids. Trimming left V 1 base short and J 6 bases short, with 13 bases between. The CDR3 region has the DNA TGTGCCAGCAGCTTGCCGCTAACTGGTTCTGAAGCTTTCTTT. This codes for CASSLPLTGSEAFF.

The chain uses TRBV19 and TRBJ1-1, with D tentatively TRBD1 (5 bases). V lost 5 bases, J lost 0 bases, and 13 bases lay in between. The CDR3 spans 15 residues. Per germline, CDR1 LNHDA and CDR2 SQIVND (reference sequence). As DNA, the CDR3 is TGTGCCAGTAGTGAGACAGCAAGATTGAACACTGAAGCTTTCTTT. This translates into CASSETARLNTEAFF.

The CDR3: CASFQGGSYEQYF. The CDR3 nucleotides are TGTGCCAGCTTCCAGGGTGGCTCCTACGAGCAGTACTTC. This sequence joins TRBV28 and TRBJ2-7; tentatively, D is TRBD1 (5 bases). CDR1 and CDR2 (germline): MDHEN, SYDVKM. The V end was cut by 8 bases, the J end by 0 bases, with 11 bases between. The CDR3 runs to 13 residues.

V gene TRBV21-1 combines with J gene TRBJ2-7; the table's TRBD2 call for D was not verified on the DNA. TRBV21-1 is labeled a pseudogene. CDR3 length equals 15 residues. The CDR3 DNA follows: TGTGCCAGCAGCACAGTGGGACTAGCCCCCTACGAGCAGTACTTC. This gives the protein CASSTVGLAPYEQYF.

The gene calls are TRBV6-6 and TRBJ2-1, with 8 nucleotides matching TRBD2. The V and J ends lost 2 bases and 7 bases, in that order; junction bases with no gene match: 10. Germline CDR1 and CDR2: MNHNY and SVGAGI (reference sequence). The CDR3 sequence is 16 residues long. CDR3 protein: CASSYDQRERINEQFF. The CDR3 DNA is TGTGCCAGCAGTTACGACCAGCGGGAGAGAATTAATGAGCAGTTCTTC.

This sequence joins TRBV19 and TRBJ2-1; 7 bases match TRBD2. From germline, CDR1 is LNHDA and CDR2 SQIVND (reference sequence). This CDR3 region has 16 residues. V shed 4 bases and J 1 base; nucleotides not matched to a gene: 7. The CDR3 coding sequence is TGTGCCAGTAGTAGCACCGCGGGAGCGTCCTACAATGAGCAGTTCTTC. The encoded protein is CASSSTAGASYNEQFF. The full variable domain, its missing parts supplied by reference TRBV19 and TRBJ2-1, is DGGITQSPKYLFRKEGQNVTLSCEQNLNHDAMYWYRQDPGQGLRLIYYSQIVNDFQKGDIAEGYSVSREKKESFPLTVTSAQKNPTAFYLCASSSTAGASYNEQFFGPGTRLTVL.

Here the CDR3 DNA reads TGTGCCAGCTGGACACGGTACACTGAAGCTTTCTTT. Encoded protein: CASWTRYTEAFF. V usage is TRBV28 and J usage is TRBJ1-1; tentative D call: TRBD1 (5 bases). CDR3 size: 12 residues. Germline-derived CDR1 and CDR2 are MDHEN and SYDVKM. The germline V and J ends were trimmed by 8 bases and 3 bases, with 10 bases remaining between them. The full variable domain, in which reference TRBV28 and TRBJ1-1 provide the parts outside the CDR3, is DVKVTQSSRYLVKRTGEKVFLECVQDMDHENMFWYRQDPGLGLRLIYFSYDVKMKEKGDIPEGYSVSREKKERFSLILESASTNQTSMYLCASWTRYTEAFFGQGTRLTVV.

V gene TRBV11-2 combines with J gene TRBJ2-3; TRBD2 is a possible D gene (6 bases). CDR1 is SGHAT and CDR2 is FQNNGV in the germline V gene. The CDR3 is 14 amino acids. Trimming left V 2 bases short and J 3 bases short, with 9 bases between. CDR3 nucleotides: TGTGCCAGCAGCTTATCGGGGGAGACAGATACGCAGTATTTT. Encoded protein: CASSLSGETDTQYF. The whole variable domain, remainder taken from reference TRBV11-2 and TRBJ2-3, is EAGVAQSPRYKIIEKRQSVAFWCNPISGHATLYWYQQILGQGPKLLIQFQNNGVVDDSQLPKDRFSAERLKGVDSTLKIQPAKLEDSAVYLCASSLSGETDTQYFGPGTRLTVL.

The gene calls are TRBV29-1 and TRBJ1-2, with 7 bases that match TRBD1. Germline V gene data show CDR1 as SQVTM and CDR2 as ANQGSEA. J was trimmed by 14 bases and V by 2 bases; bases with no gene match: 8. The CDR3 consists of 11 residues. The CDR3 spells CSVERGGAWTF. DNA for the CDR3: TGCAGCGTTGAAAGAGGGGGCGCGTGGACCTTC.

The chain recombines TRBV27 with TRBJ1-2; D is perhaps TRBD1 (6 bases). Per the germline V gene, CDR1 is MNHEY and CDR2 is SMNVEV (reference sequence). The CDR3 loop spans 15 amino acids. V lost 2 bases and J 6 bases, leaving 16 bases between the germline ends. The CDR3 loop is CASSLSTSGADGYTF. In DNA, the CDR3 is TGTGCCAGCAGTTTAAGTACTTCAGGGGCGGATGGCTACACCTTC.

The J gene is TRBJ2-3, the V gene TRBV13; no reliable D call. V dropped 1 base and J dropped 1 base, with 6 bases sitting between them. Germline CDR1 PRHDT, CDR2 FYEKMQ (reference sequence). The CDR3 spans 14 residues. CDR3 amino acids: CASSLETRTDTQYF. The CDR3 bases are TGTGCCAGCAGCTTAGAGACTCGCACAGATACGCAGTATTTT.

The gene calls are TRBV14 and TRBJ2-2; D gene unclear. The CDR3 runs 13 residues. Germline CDR1 SGHDN, CDR2 FVKESK. Trimming took 1 base from V and 6 from J, leaving 6 bases between them. CDR3 in DNA: TGTGCCAGCAGCCAAGTTCAGGCCGGGGAGCTGTTTTTT. Translating gives CASSQVQAGELFF.

The chain couples TRBV7-8 to TRBJ1-5; 9 nucleotides agree with TRBD1. Germline trimming cut 6 bases from V and 3 bases from J; bases unmatched to any gene: 9. The V gene's germline CDR1 is SGHVS and CDR2 FQNEAQ. This CDR3 is built from 16 residues. The CDR3, as DNA: TGTGCCAGCAGGAATGACGGGACAGGGAACAATCAGCCCCAGCATTTT. Its translation is CASRNDGTGNNQPQHF. Full variable domain (outside the CDR3, taken from reference TRBV7-8 and TRBJ1-5): GAGVSQSPRYKVAKRGQDVALRCDPISGHVSLFWYQQALGQGPEFLTYFQNEAQLDKSGLPSDRFFAERPEGSVSTLKIQRTQQEDSAVYLCASRNDGTGNNQPQHFGDGTRLSIL.

The rearrangement joins TRBV5-1 to TRBJ2-7; 8 positions match TRBD2. Germline lookup yields CDR1 SGHRS and CDR2 YFSETQ. This CDR3 spans 14 amino acids. The V gene end was trimmed by 3 bases and the J gene end by 5 bases; junction bases not matched to a gene: 7. The CDR3 bases are TGCGCCAGCAGCTCTCCGGGACTAGATCACGAGCAGTACTTC. This translates into CASSSPGLDHEQYF. Variable domain in full (rest from reference TRBV5-1 and TRBJ2-7): KAGVTQTPRYLIKTRGQQVTLSCSPISGHRSVSWYQQTPGQGLQFLFEYFSETQRNKGNFPGRFSGRQFSNSRSEMNVSTLELGDSALYLCASSSPGLDHEQYFGPGTRLTVT.

The chain recombines TRBV18 with TRBJ2-7; 9 nucleotides align to TRBD2. J was trimmed by 3 bases and V by 0 bases; bases with no gene match: 9. The CDR3 totals 17 residues. Germline V gene data show CDR1 as KGHSH and CDR2 as LQKENI. Here the CDR3 DNA reads TGTGCCAGCTCACCACCCGCCAGTGGCGGGAGGGACTACGAGCAGTACTTC. Protein product: CASSPPASGGRDYEQYF.

This clone appeared a few times. V and J are TRBV5-1 and TRBJ2-2; TRBD1 matches 7 bases. The trim removed 0 bases at V and 4 bases at J, leaving 3 bases unmatched. The CDR3 covers 15 residues. Looked up from germline, CDR1 is SGHRS and CDR2 is YFSETQ. The CDR3 loop is CASSLGDRFTGELFF. The DNA for the CDR3 is TGCGCCAGCAGCTTGGGGGACAGATTCACCGGGGAGCTGTTTTTT.

The rearrangement links TRBV6-5 to TRBJ1-2; 9 bases are a match to TRBD1. J was trimmed by 9 bases and V by 2 bases; bases with no gene match: 4. CDR3 length: 13 amino acids. Germline assignment: CDR1 MNHEY and CDR2 SVGAGI. The CDR3 DNA reads TGTGCCAGCAGTTACACAGGGGGCAGGAGCTACACCTTC. Amino acid sequence: CASSYTGGRSYTF.

This clone showed up just a few times. V is TRBV3-1 (or the pseudogene TRBV3-2) and J is TRBJ1-1, with 7 bases identical to TRBD1. Germline trimming cut 4 bases from V and 6 bases from J; bases unmatched to any gene: 17. The CDR3 has 17 amino acids. The germline V gene encodes CDR1 LGHDT and CDR2 YNNKEL (reference sequence). The CDR3 sequence: CASSRLRLTGRLAEAFF. CDR3 nucleotide sequence: TGTGCCAGCAGCCGCTTGAGGTTGACAGGGCGGCTCGCTGAAGCTTTCTTT.